This T cell receptor (beta chain) was sequenced in a study of blood T cell repertoires in COVID-19. Turning to the study itself: There were acute and convalescent COVID-19 samples, and they came from the United States, Italy and Spain. T cells, B-cell-depleted T cells, or PBMCs provided the cDNA or gDNA that served as material.

In the source study's methods: Researchers report that nucleated cell counts were estimated from reference gene primer amplification. Clones were sequenced by immunoSEQ multiplex PCR, and TCRdb holds only the in-frame ones, with some missing. V, J and clone size are taken as reported in that table, and D and trimming were inferred from the DNA itself. The sample holds about 220,000 clones, approximately 83% seen once. Germline V gives CDR1 SQVTM, CDR2 ANQGSEA. The CDR3 sequence is 14 residues long. Trimming stripped 6 bases from V and 7 bases from J, with 16 bases between. This TCR was sampled from a woman aged 60 to 75 with acute or convalescent COVID-19. The sample comprised peripheral blood. The V call is TRBV29-1, the J call TRBJ1-6; D perhaps matches TRBD1 (6 bases). CDR3 in DNA: TGCAGCGTGAGACTGGACAGTCCAAATTCACCCCTCCACTTT. The encoded protein is CSVRLDSPNSPLHF. Full variable domain (outside the CDR3, taken from reference TRBV29-1 and TRBJ1-6): SAVISQKPSRDICQRGTSLTIQCQVDSQVTMMFWYRQQPGQSLTLIATANQGSEATYESGFVIDKFPISRPNLTFSTLTVSNMSPEDSSIYLCSVRLDSPNSPLHFGNGTRLTVT.